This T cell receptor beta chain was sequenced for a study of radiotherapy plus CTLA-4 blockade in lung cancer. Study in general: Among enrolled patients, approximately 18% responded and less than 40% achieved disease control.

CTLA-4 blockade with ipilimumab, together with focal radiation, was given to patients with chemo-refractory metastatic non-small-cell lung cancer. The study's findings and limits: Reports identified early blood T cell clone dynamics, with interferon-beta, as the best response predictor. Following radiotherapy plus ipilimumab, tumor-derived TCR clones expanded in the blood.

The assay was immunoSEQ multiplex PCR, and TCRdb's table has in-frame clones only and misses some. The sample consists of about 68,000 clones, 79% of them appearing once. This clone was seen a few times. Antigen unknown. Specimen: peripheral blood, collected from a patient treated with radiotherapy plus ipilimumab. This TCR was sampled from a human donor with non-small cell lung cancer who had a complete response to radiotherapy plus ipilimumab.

Here the CDR3 DNA reads TGTGCCAGCAGCCTGATTACCGGGGAGCTGTTTTTT. As protein: CASSLITGELFF. The chain links TRBV9 to TRBJ2-2, with D hard to call. Germline CDR1 SGDLS, CDR2 YYNGEE. With 4 bases removed from V and 5 bases from J, the gap between germline ends came to 6 bases. The CDR3 runs to 12 residues.